These T cell receptor beta chains were read from a single sample in a study of response to subunit inactivated influenza vaccine. TCRdb processed the RT-PCR reads anew with MiXCR; each CDR3 protein has one entry. The data hold hundreds of thousands of distinct CDR3 sequences, with about 15% observed a single time. The sample consisted of PBMCs from blood, taken 14 days before vaccination. The receptors were sampled from a man aged 50 to 59 who received an inactivated influenza vaccine. The CDR3 runs from the conserved cysteine through the conserved F or W. Fields, in order: J gene, D gene, V gene, clone size, CDR3 protein, CDR3 DNA. D genes are given only for firm matches. Clone size is given for some rows only: seen once, a few or many times, or a class if the clone is expanded.

>TRBJ2-1|.|TRBV14|few
CASSQGQGPFNEQFF
TGTGCCAGCAGCCAGGGGCAGGGGCCGTTCAATGAGCAGTTCTTC
>TRBJ2-1|TRBD2|TRBV5-1|few
CASSPRAGAAYNEQFF
TGCGCCAGCAGCCCCAGGGCGGGAGCCGCTTACAATGAGCAGTTCTTC
>TRBJ2-5|.|TRBV7-6|few
CASSSTVLETQYF
TGTGCCAGCAGTTCTACAGTCCTTGAGACCCAGTACTTC
>TRBJ2-2|TRBD1|TRBV5-5|.
CASRRQGIETGELFF
TGTGCCAGCAGGAGACAGGGTATTGAAACCGGGGAGCTGTTTTTT
>TRBJ2-3|.|TRBV5-1|.
CASSTETGLSTDTQYF
TGCGCCAGCAGCACAGAAACAGGGTTGAGCACAGATACGCAGTATTTT
>TRBJ2-5|.|TRBV29-1|.
CSVGFIETQYF
TGCAGCGTAGGCTTTATAGAGACCCAGTACTTC
>TRBJ2-1|.|TRBV7-6|few
CASSLKLDPFGEQFF
TGTGCCAGCAGCTTAAAACTAGATCCCTTCGGCGAGCAGTTCTTC
>TRBJ2-1|TRBD2|TRBV11-1|few
CASRPQGHHGRALNEQFF
TGTGCCAGCCGCCCACAGGGCCATCACGGGAGGGCCCTTAATGAGCAGTTCTTC
>TRBJ2-1|TRBD2|TRBV14|.
CASSQNLGATSGVNEQFF
TGTGCCAGCAGCCAAAATCTCGGCGCGACTAGCGGGGTCAATGAGCAGTTCTTC
>TRBJ2-1|.|TRBV29-1|.
CSVEDPGTPYNEQFF
TGCAGCGTTGAAGATCCCGGGACCCCATACAATGAGCAGTTCTTC
>TRBJ2-3|.|TRBV20-1|few
CSAPDTQYF
TGCAGCGCGCCCGATACGCAGTATTTT
>TRBJ2-1|.|TRBV4-3|few
CASSYRAVNEQFF
TGCGCCAGCAGCTACCGAGCGGTCAATGAGCAGTTCTTC
>TRBJ2-7|TRBD2|TRBV4-1|few
CASSQAAGTSGNRNYEQYF
TGCGCCAGCAGCCAGGCCGCCGGGACTAGCGGGAATCGGAACTACGAGCAGTACTTC
>TRBJ2-3|TRBD1|TRBV11-2|few
CATRQGADTQYF
TGTGCCACCCGACAGGGGGCAGATACGCAGTATTTT
>TRBJ2-5|TRBD2|TRBV4-3|.
CASSQGSGLAGTETQYF
TGCGCCAGCAGCCAAGGATCCGGACTAGCGGGTACAGAGACCCAGTACTTC
>TRBJ2-1|.|TRBV7-2|many
CASNHDRVLYNEQFF
TGTGCCAGCAACCACGACCGGGTTCTCTACAATGAGCAGTTCTTC
>TRBJ1-1|.|TRBV5-5|.
CASSLPARFAFF
TGTGCCAGCAGCCTACCGGCACGGTTTGCTTTCTTT
>TRBJ2-2|.|TRBV5-6|many
CASSPGGHGFGELFF
TGTGCCAGCAGCCCTGGCGGACACGGGTTCGGGGAGCTGTTTTTT
>TRBJ2-5|TRBD2|TRBV4-2|few
CASSQDAASGFQETQYF
TGTGCCAGCAGCCAAGATGCGGCTAGCGGGTTCCAAGAGACCCAGTACTTC
>TRBJ2-1|TRBD1|TRBV12-3/TRBV12-4|.
CASREKDRGGEQFF
TGTGCCAGCAGAGAGAAGGACAGGGGGGGTGAGCAGTTCTTC
>TRBJ2-3|.|TRBV11-1|.
CASSSFSRSDIFGFTDTQYF
TGTGCCAGCAGCTCCTTCTCTAGAAGCGATATTTTTGGCTTCACAGATACGCAGTATTTT
>TRBJ2-6|.|TRBV10-3|few
CAISEGDRQPGANVLTF
TGTGCCATCAGTGAAGGCGACCGCCAACCCGGGGCCAACGTCCTGACTTTC
>TRBJ2-5|.|TRBV4-3|few
CASSQAYQETQYF
TGCGCCAGCAGCCAGGCTTATCAAGAGACCCAGTACTTC
>TRBJ1-1|.|TRBV5-6|.
CASSPGPLNTEAFF
TGTGCCAGCAGCCCAGGGCCTCTGAACACTGAAGCTTTCTTT
>TRBJ2-3|.|TRBV20-1|.
CSASRSSSTDTQYF
TGCAGTGCTAGTCGGAGTTCTAGCACAGATACGCAGTATTTT
>TRBJ2-3|.|TRBV12-3/TRBV12-4|.
CASSPLLPPPTQYF
TGTGCCAGCAGTCCGCTCTTACCACCTCCTACGCAGTATTTT